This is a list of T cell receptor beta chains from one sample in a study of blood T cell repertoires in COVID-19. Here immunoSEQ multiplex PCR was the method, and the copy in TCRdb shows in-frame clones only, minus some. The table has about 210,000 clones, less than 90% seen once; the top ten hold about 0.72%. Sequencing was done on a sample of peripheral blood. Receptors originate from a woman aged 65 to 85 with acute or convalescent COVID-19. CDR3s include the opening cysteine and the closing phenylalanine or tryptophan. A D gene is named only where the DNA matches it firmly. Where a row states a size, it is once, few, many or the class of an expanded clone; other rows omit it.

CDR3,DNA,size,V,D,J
CASSYRDTTDTQYF,TGTGCCAGCAGCTACCGGGATACCACAGATACGCAGTATTTT,NA,TRBV5-5,NA,TRBJ2-3
CASSLDRGQITGELFF,TGTGCCAGCAGTTTAGACAGGGGGCAAATCACCGGGGAGCTGTTTTTT,NA,TRBV27,TRBD1,TRBJ2-2
CASNIRDRGRETQYF,TGTGCCAGCAACATCCGGGACAGGGGGCGAGAGACCCAGTACTTC,NA,TRBV3-1/TRBV3-2,TRBD1,TRBJ2-5
CASSSKGANFGNTEAFF,TGCGCCAGCAGCTCTAAGGGGGCGAATTTCGGAAACACTGAAGCTTTCTTT,NA,TRBV5-1,TRBD1,TRBJ1-1
CASSYTRDRDYEQYF,TGTGCCAGCAGTTACACCCGGGACAGAGACTACGAGCAGTACTTC,NA,TRBV6-5,TRBD1,TRBJ2-7
CASTNGGNTEAFF,TGCGCCAGCACAAACGGCGGGAACACTGAAGCTTTCTTT,NA,TRBV5-1,NA,TRBJ1-1
CASSLGGQATYEQYF,TGTGCCAGCAGCTTAGGGGGACAGGCAACCTACGAGCAGTACTTC,NA,TRBV7-2,TRBD1,TRBJ2-7
CASSFWTGQNEQFF,TGTGCCAGCAGTTTTTGGACAGGGCAGAATGAGCAGTTCTTC,NA,TRBV28,TRBD1,TRBJ2-1
CASSQALASGRASDTQYF,TGCGCCAGCAGCCAAGCCCTAGCTAGCGGGAGGGCGTCAGATACGCAGTATTTT,NA,TRBV4-1,TRBD2,TRBJ2-3
CASSPRVNTEAFF,TGTGCCAGCAGCCCGAGGGTGAACACTGAAGCTTTCTTT,NA,TRBV7-2,NA,TRBJ1-1
CASSSALFRAEAFF,TGTGCCAGCAGCTCCGCCCTCTTCAGGGCAGAAGCTTTCTTT,NA,TRBV7-6,NA,TRBJ1-1
CASSPLTGDEQFF,TGTGCCAGCTCACCATTGACAGGGGACGAGCAGTTCTTC,NA,TRBV18,TRBD1,TRBJ2-1
CASSRDRVYEQFF,TGTGCCAGCAGTCGGGACAGGGTCTATGAGCAGTTCTTC,NA,TRBV6-5,TRBD1,TRBJ2-1
CASSLGGESNYGYTF,TGCGCCAGCAGCTTGGGCGGGGAGTCTAACTATGGCTACACCTTC,NA,TRBV5-1,NA,TRBJ1-2
CAWRALGQLNSNQPQHF,TGTGCCTGGAGGGCTTTGGGACAGCTGAATAGCAATCAGCCCCAGCATTTT,NA,TRBV30,TRBD1,TRBJ1-5
CASSQTRGDGYTF,TGTGCCAGCAGCCAGACCCGGGGGGATGGCTACACCTTC,NA,TRBV3-1/TRBV3-2,NA,TRBJ1-2
CASSLYRDRREQYF,TGTGCCAGCAGCCTATACCGGGACAGAAGGGAGCAGTACTTC,NA,TRBV11-3,TRBD1,TRBJ2-7
CASSQTGGTEAFF,TGTGCCAGCAGCCAGACAGGGGGCACTGAAGCTTTCTTT,NA,TRBV5-4,TRBD1,TRBJ1-1
CSVEDRRGGTNEKLFF,TGCAGCGTTGAAGATCGAAGGGGGGGAACTAATGAAAAACTGTTTTTT,NA,TRBV29-1,NA,TRBJ1-4
CASSKTNSCNYGYTF,TGTGCCAGCAGCAAAACCAACTCATGTAACTATGGCTACACCTTC,NA,TRBV21-1,NA,TRBJ1-2
CASSLAGGGETQYF,TGTGCCAGCAGCTTAGCGGGAGGTGGGGAGACCCAGTACTTC,NA,TRBV7-2,NA,TRBJ2-5
CASSESSSLPLHF,TGTGCCAGCAGTGAATCAAGTAGTTTACCCCTCCACTTT,NA,TRBV25-1,NA,TRBJ1-6
CASSFQMRVEMNTEAFF,TGTGCCAGCAGCTTTCAAATGCGGGTCGAGATGAACACTGAAGCTTTCTTT,once,TRBV5-4,NA,TRBJ1-1
CASKPEYNEQFF,TGCGCCAGCAAGCCGGAGTACAATGAGCAGTTCTTC,NA,TRBV5-1,NA,TRBJ2-1
CASSVTGTGEKLFF,TGTGCCAGCAGCGTCACCGGGACAGGGGAAAAACTGTTTTTT,NA,TRBV9,TRBD1,TRBJ1-4
CASATASGSGGELFF,TGTGCCAGTGCCACCGCTAGCGGGAGCGGCGGGGAGCTGTTTTTT,few,TRBV19,TRBD2,TRBJ2-2
CASRGGSDYGYTF,TGTGCCAGCAGAGGGGGCTCGGACTATGGCTACACCTTC,NA,TRBV28,TRBD1,TRBJ1-2
CAGRTSGSTDTQYF,TGTGCCGGCAGGACTAGCGGGAGCACAGATACGCAGTATTTT,once,TRBV2,TRBD2,TRBJ2-3
CASTLQPGGGVHGYTF,TGTGCCAGCACTCTTCAACCAGGCGGAGGCGTTCACGGCTACACCTTC,NA,TRBV7-2,NA,TRBJ1-2
CASSLAGGTGELFF,TGTGCCAGCAGCTTGGCAGGGGGCACCGGGGAGCTGTTTTTT,few,TRBV5-6,TRBD1,TRBJ2-2
CASSSPGGAYEQYF,TGTGCCAGCAGCTCCCCCGGAGGGGCCTACGAGCAGTACTTC,NA,TRBV6-5,NA,TRBJ2-7
CASSYSRTHYGYTF,TGTGCCAGCAGTTACAGCCGTACTCACTATGGCTACACCTTC,NA,TRBV6-5,NA,TRBJ1-2
CASTLGGGGYEQYF,TGTGCCAGCACCTTAGGAGGGGGGGGTTACGAGCAGTACTTC,once,TRBV28,NA,TRBJ2-7
CASSLSISGRGVSYNEQFF,TGTGCCAGCAGCCTCTCCATTAGCGGTCGGGGGGTTTCCTACAATGAGCAGTTCTTC,once,TRBV3-1/TRBV3-2,TRBD2,TRBJ2-1
CASSIDLPLGQGADTQYF,TGTGCCAGTAGTATAGATCTTCCCCTCGGACAGGGCGCAGATACGCAGTATTTT,NA,TRBV19,TRBD1,TRBJ2-3
CASSQVPLSGNTIYF,TGTGCCAGCAGCCAAGTCCCCCTCTCTGGAAACACCATATATTTT,NA,TRBV3-1/TRBV3-2,NA,TRBJ1-3
CASSPEVRGNSPLHF,TGTGCCAGCAGTCCGGAAGTCAGGGGAAATTCACCCCTCCACTTT,few,TRBV5-6,NA,TRBJ1-6
CASSLRGSEDQPQHF,TGCGCCAGCAGCTTGAGGGGGTCTGAGGATCAGCCCCAGCATTTT,NA,TRBV5-1,NA,TRBJ1-5
CASSLRQTNYEQYF,TGTGCCAGCAGTTTAAGACAGACCAACTACGAGCAGTACTTC,NA,TRBV6-5,NA,TRBJ2-7
CASSLAGTGGSGTYEQYF,TGTGCCAGCAGCTTAGCCGGGACAGGGGGCTCCGGGACCTACGAGCAGTACTTC,NA,TRBV11-3,TRBD1,TRBJ2-7
CASSLVRETQYF,TGTGCCAGCAGCTTAGTCAGGGAGACCCAGTACTTC,NA,TRBV7-2,NA,TRBJ2-5
CASSPPGQSYNEQFF,TGTGCCAGCTCACCGCCGGGACAGAGCTACAATGAGCAGTTCTTC,NA,TRBV18,TRBD1,TRBJ2-1
CASSPGTVAYNEQFF,TGTGCCAGTAGTCCCGGGACAGTGGCCTACAATGAGCAGTTCTTC,NA,TRBV19,TRBD1,TRBJ2-1
CAAQGRNHQPQHF,TGTGCCGCCCAAGGCAGGAATCATCAGCCCCAGCATTTT,NA,TRBV28,NA,TRBJ1-5
CASSWRGITEAFF,TGTGCCAGTTCGTGGAGGGGTATCACTGAAGCTTTCTTT,once,TRBV19,NA,TRBJ1-1
CASSPIWTGNYNEQFF,TGTGCCAGCTCACCAATTTGGACAGGGAATTACAATGAGCAGTTCTTC,NA,TRBV18,TRBD1,TRBJ2-1
CASSLAGGMDEQFF,TGTGCCAGCAGTTTAGCGGGGGGTATGGATGAGCAGTTCTTC,NA,TRBV27,TRBD2,TRBJ2-1
CASSVGDRGNEQYF,TGTGCCAGCAGCGTAGGGGACAGGGGGAACGAGCAGTACTTC,NA,TRBV9,TRBD1,TRBJ2-7